This T cell receptor beta chain was sequenced for a study of blood T cell repertoires in COVID-19. Study as a whole: Samples taken during acute and convalescent COVID-19 were collected in the United States, Italy and Spain.

Sequenced by immunoSEQ multiplex PCR; TCRdb stores in-frame clones only, minus some. This sample has 170,000 or so clones, with more than 75% found just once. The V segment lost 4 bases and the J segment 5 bases; nucleotides outside the gene matches: 5. The CDR3 sequence is 13 residues long. Germline-derived CDR1 and CDR2 are GTSNPN and SVGIG (reference sequence). This sequence joins TRBV30 and TRBJ1-2, with 9 bases identical to TRBD1. The TCR comes from a woman in her late teens or twenties who had recovered from COVID-19. Sequenced material: peripheral blood. In nucleotides, the CDR3 is TGTGCCTGGACACAGGGGGCTCCTTATGGCTACACCTTC. It yields the protein CAWTQGAPYGYTF.